These T cell receptor beta chains were read from a single sample in a study of cytomegalovirus exposure and HLA in healthy donors. Here immunoSEQ multiplex PCR was the method, and the copy in TCRdb shows in-frame clones only, minus some. The data hold more than 80,000 clones, with 60% to 80% observed a single time. Specimen: PBMCs. These receptors all stem from a female donor in good health and CMV-seronegative. The CDR3 runs from the conserved cysteine through the conserved F or W. D genes are given only for firm matches. Clone size is given for some rows only: seen once, a few or many times, or a class if the clone is expanded.

V gene,D gene,J gene,clone size,CDR3 protein,CDR3 DNA
TRBV9,TRBD2,TRBJ2-7,-,CASSVSGANYEQYF,TGTGCCAGCAGCGTTAGCGGGGCAAACTACGAGCAGTACTTC
TRBV4-1,-,TRBJ1-4,-,CASSQDARDSTNEKLFF,TGCGCCAGCAGCCAAGACGCCCGGGATTCAACTAATGAAAAACTGTTTTTT
TRBV15,TRBD2,TRBJ2-7,-,CATRGGLAGGYEQYF,TGTGCCACCAGAGGAGGGCTAGCGGGAGGATACGAGCAGTACTTC
TRBV7-2,TRBD2,TRBJ2-3,-,CASSPGDIGREYRDTQYF,TGTGCCAGCAGCCCAGGCGATATAGGGCGGGAGTACAGAGATACGCAGTATTTT
TRBV5-1,TRBD2,TRBJ2-1,once,CASSTGLAGGFYNEQFF,TGCGCCAGCAGCACCGGACTAGCGGGAGGGTTCTACAATGAGCAGTTCTTC
TRBV7-3,TRBD1,TRBJ1-1,-,CASSPGQGMNTEAFF,TGTGCCAGCAGCCCAGGACAGGGGATGAACACTGAAGCTTTCTTT
TRBV5-4,-,TRBJ1-2,-,CASSLAAGGYTF,TGTGCCAGCAGCTTAGCGGCGGGGGGCTACACCTTC
TRBV6-5,TRBD1,TRBJ1-6,-,CASSLDRGDNSPLHF,TGTGCCAGCAGTTTAGACAGGGGCGATAATTCACCCCTCCACTTT
TRBV9,-,TRBJ2-1,once,CASSVRGDEQFF,TGTGCCAGCAGCGTACGGGGAGATGAGCAGTTCTTC
TRBV7-9,TRBD2,TRBJ2-3,-,CASSLASGTSTDTQYF,TGTGCCAGCAGCTTAGCTAGCGGGACTAGCACAGATACGCAGTATTTT
TRBV11-2,-,TRBJ1-1,few,CASSSPGGYTEAFF,TGTGCCAGCAGCTCGCCGGGGGGGTACACTGAAGCTTTCTTT
TRBV7-9,TRBD2,TRBJ2-1,once,CASSLARLAGTHKNNEQFF,TGTGCCAGCAGCTTAGCGCGCCTAGCGGGAACCCATAAAAACAATGAGCAGTTCTTC
TRBV4-3,TRBD1,TRBJ2-4,-,CASSQDANFDRVHIQYF,TGCGCCAGCAGCCAAGATGCAAACTTCGACAGGGTCCACATTCAGTACTTC
TRBV11-3,TRBD2,TRBJ2-1,-,CASSAGAGNEQFF,TGTGCCAGCAGCGCGGGAGCGGGGAATGAGCAGTTCTTC
TRBV5-1,TRBD2,TRBJ2-7,-,CASRDLLAGTHEQYF,TGCGCCAGCAGGGATTTACTAGCGGGAACCCACGAGCAGTACTTC
TRBV7-2,TRBD2,TRBJ2-1,-,CASRPRSGVDSYNEQFF,TGTGCCAGCAGACCCCGTAGCGGGGTCGACTCCTACAATGAGCAGTTCTTC
TRBV5-1,-,TRBJ2-7,-,CASSLGSRGNEQYF,TGCGCCAGCAGCCTCGGCTCCCGGGGGAACGAGCAGTACTTC
TRBV19,-,TRBJ1-2,-,CASNPEFGRVGYTF,TGTGCCAGTAATCCGGAGTTCGGGAGGGTAGGCTACACCTTC
TRBV28,-,TRBJ2-3,-,CASSPPGVPADTQYF,TGTGCCAGCAGTCCCCCCGGGGTTCCGGCAGATACGCAGTATTTT
TRBV29-1,-,TRBJ2-7,few,CSATNDQDYEQYF,TGCAGCGCGACCAACGACCAGGACTACGAGCAGTACTTC
TRBV11-3,-,TRBJ2-7,few,CARVARGYEQYF,TGTGCCAGAGTCGCTCGCGGCTACGAGCAGTACTTC
TRBV5-1,-,TRBJ2-1,-,CASSLAGGQSYNEQFF,TGCGCCAGCAGCTTGGCCGGGGGACAGAGTTACAATGAGCAGTTCTTC
TRBV5-1,TRBD2,TRBJ2-3,-,CASSPVGRATDTQYF,TGCGCCAGCAGTCCTGTCGGGAGGGCGACAGATACGCAGTATTTT
TRBV25-1,TRBD2,TRBJ2-7,-,CASQGGRAGGNEQYF,TGTGCCAGCCAAGGAGGGAGGGCCGGAGGCAACGAGCAGTACTTC
TRBV7-5,-,TRBJ2-2,once,CVRSLASWEAQFTGELFF,TGTGTCAGAAGCTTAGCGTCGTGGGAGGCCCAATTTACCGGGGAGCTGTTTTTT
TRBV2,TRBD2,TRBJ2-1,-,CASALAGHEQFF,TGTGCCAGCGCATTAGCGGGACATGAGCAGTTCTTC
TRBV5-1,TRBD1,TRBJ1-1,few,CASSLGPGTGDGAFF,TGCGCCAGCAGCTTGGGTCCCGGGACAGGGGACGGGGCTTTCTTT
TRBV4-3,-,TRBJ2-4,-,CASSQDSRLGRAKNIQYF,TGCGCCAGCAGCCAAGATAGTAGGTTGGGGCGGGCCAAAAACATTCAGTACTTC
TRBV11-3,TRBD2,TRBJ2-1,-,CASSSPRRLLAGGLEQFF,TGTGCCAGCAGCTCTCCACGACGCCTACTAGCGGGAGGTCTGGAGCAGTTCTTC
TRBV5-1,-,TRBJ1-5,-,CASSLGGVGNQPQHF,TGCGCCAGCAGCTTGGGGGGGGTTGGCAATCAGCCCCAGCATTTT
TRBV5-8,-,TRBJ1-1,medium-sized,CASSVRQMNTEAFF,TGTGCCAGCAGCGTCCGACAGATGAACACTGAAGCTTTCTTT
TRBV7-6,-,TRBJ2-3,-,CASSLADSNTDTQYF,TGTGCCAGCAGCTTAGCCGACTCAAACACAGATACGCAGTATTTT
TRBV5-1,-,TRBJ2-1,few,CASSLDGTPTLDEQFF,TGCGCCAGCAGCTTGGACGGGACTCCCACCCTCGACGAGCAGTTCTTC
TRBV7-2,TRBD2,TRBJ2-2,-,CASSLGSGSAGELFF,TGTGCCAGCAGCTTAGGAAGCGGGAGTGCCGGGGAGCTGTTTTTT
TRBV19,TRBD1,TRBJ1-2,-,CASSIGDRTGAYGYTF,TGTGCCAGTAGTATCGGAGACCGGACAGGGGCCTATGGCTACACCTTC
TRBV7-3,TRBD1,TRBJ2-7,once,CASSLAGQANEQYF,TGTGCCAGCAGCTTAGCGGGACAGGCCAACGAGCAGTACTTC
TRBV30,-,TRBJ2-5,-,CAWRAASVETQYF,TGTGCCTGGAGGGCCGCTAGCGTCGAAACCCAGTACTTC
TRBV27,TRBD2,TRBJ2-7,-,CASSPTSLAGVAKNYEQYF,TGTGCCAGCAGTCCCACCTCCCTAGCGGGAGTGGCGAAGAACTACGAGCAGTACTTC
TRBV6-1,-,TRBJ2-7,-,CASTPGLSFPYEQYF,TGTGCCAGCACCCCGGGACTTTCATTCCCCTACGAGCAGTACTTC
TRBV7-6,-,TRBJ2-3,-,CASSLPLKGGEQYF,TGTGCCAGCAGCTTACCTCTTAAAGGCGGGGAGCAGTATTTT
TRBV7-9,-,TRBJ2-2,-,CASSLRQGGNTGELFF,TGTGCCAGCAGCTTACGACAGGGAGGAAACACCGGGGAGCTGTTTTTT
TRBV15,-,TRBJ2-1,-,CATSREQGFYNEQFF,TGTGCCACCAGCAGAGAACAGGGATTCTACAATGAGCAGTTCTTC
TRBV27,TRBD2,TRBJ2-2,-,CASSVLAGRPGELFF,TGTGCCAGCAGTGTCCTAGCGGGCCGACCCGGGGAGCTGTTTTTT
TRBV4-2,-,TRBJ2-3,-,CASSQEPGDTQYF,TGTGCCAGCAGCCAAGAACCGGGGGATACGCAGTATTTT
TRBV11-2,-,TRBJ1-1,-,CASSPGTRPNTEAFF,TGTGCCAGCAGCCCCGGGACACGCCCGAATACTGAAGCTTTCTTT
TRBV9,TRBD2,TRBJ2-7,-,CASSVGVAGPLHEQYF,TGTGCCAGCAGCGTAGGGGTAGCGGGACCGTTACACGAGCAGTACTTC
TRBV1,-,TRBJ2-3,few,CTSSGLGLAGALAHTDTQYF,TGCACCAGCAGCGGACTGGGACTAGCGGGAGCGCTCGCTCACACAGATACGCAGTATTTT
TRBV6-5,-,TRBJ2-1,-,CATSADWSYNEQFF,TGCGCCACGTCGGCCGACTGGTCCTACAATGAGCAGTTCTTC
TRBV30,TRBD2,TRBJ2-1,-,CAWSAPPLAGGDEQFF,TGTGCCTGGAGTGCTCCTCCGCTAGCGGGAGGCGATGAGCAGTTCTTC
TRBV7-2,-,TRBJ2-1,-,CASSLATRVYNEQFF,TGTGCCAGCAGCTTAGCGACTCGGGTGTACAATGAGCAGTTCTTC
TRBV6-6,TRBD2,TRBJ2-7,-,CASSYSTSGYEQYF,TGTGCCAGCAGTTACTCGACTAGCGGGTACGAGCAGTACTTC
TRBV11-3,TRBD1,TRBJ2-2,-,CASTQPAGTGDHGELFF,TGTGCCAGCACCCAACCAGCCGGGACAGGGGACCACGGGGAGCTGTTTTTT
TRBV27,-,TRBJ1-6,-,CASKRAGNSPLHF,TGTGCCAGCAAAAGGGCGGGTAATTCACCCCTCCACTTT
TRBV19,-,TRBJ2-4,-,CASSIEVAGNIQYF,TGTGCCAGTAGTATAGAGGTGGCGGGGAACATTCAGTACTTC
TRBV29-1,-,TRBJ2-2,-,CSVANSDNTGELFF,TGCAGCGTTGCGAACTCCGATAACACCGGGGAGCTGTTTTTT
TRBV19,-,TRBJ1-1,-,CASTGGALTEAFF,TGTGCCAGCACCGGAGGAGCCCTCACTGAAGCTTTCTTT
TRBV11-2,TRBD2,TRBJ2-3,-,CASSLVSSGTTDTQYF,TGTGCCAGCAGCTTAGTATCTAGCGGGACCACAGATACGCAGTATTTT
TRBV6-6,TRBD2,TRBJ2-3,once,CASSPRLAGGDTQYF,TGTGCCAGCAGTCCCCGACTAGCGGGAGGAGATACGCAGTATTTT
TRBV29-1,-,TRBJ2-7,-,CSVNSDYEQYF,TGCAGCGTTAATTCAGACTACGAGCAGTACTTC